One sample yielded the 9 T cell receptor beta chains listed below, sequenced in a study of blood T cell repertoires in COVID-19. Clones were read by immunoSEQ multiplex PCR, and TCRdb kept only the in-frame ones, dropping some. The repertoire holds more than 75,000 clones, with about 91% as singletons. Sequencing was done on a sample of peripheral blood. These receptors originate from a woman of 80 years or more with acute or convalescent COVID-19.

CDR3 nucleotides: TGTGCCAGCAGGGAGGTAGGAATCGAGCAGTACTTC. As protein: CASREVGIEQYF. The chain links TRBV2 to TRBJ2-7; D may be TRBD2 (5 bases). V was clipped by 6 bases and J by 6 bases, with 12 bases between them. Germline V CDR1 and CDR2: SNHLY, FYNNEI. The length of the CDR3 is 12 residues.

The CDR3 loop is CASSLTQGTLNTEAFF. In DNA form, the CDR3 reads TGCGCCAGCAGCTTGACACAGGGGACTCTGAACACTGAAGCTTTCTTT. This sequence joins TRBV5-1 and TRBJ1-1; 7 bases are a match to TRBD1. This CDR3 contains 16 residues. V was clipped by 1 base and J by 0 bases; unmatched bases: 6. Germline CDR1 is SGHRS and CDR2 is YFSETQ. The full variable domain, rest sourced from reference TRBV5-1 and TRBJ1-1, is KAGVTQTPRYLIKTRGQQVTLSCSPISGHRSVSWYQQTPGQGLQFLFEYFSETQRNKGNFPGRFSGRQFSNSRSEMNVSTLELGDSALYLCASSLTQGTLNTEAFFGQGTRLTVV.

The V call is TRBV27, the J call TRBJ2-1; TRBD2 matches 12 bases. With 5 bases clipped from V and 4 bases from J, the junction kept 6 bases outside the gene matches. The length of the CDR3 is 16 residues. Germline CDR1 reads MNHEY; CDR2 reads SMNVEV (reference sequence). This CDR3 reads CASSRRLAGAYNEQFF. In DNA, the CDR3 is TGTGCCAGCAGTAGAAGACTAGCGGGGGCTTACAATGAGCAGTTCTTC.

The chain is built from TRBV12-5 and TRBJ1-5, with D uncertain. Trimming cost V 0 bases and J 0 bases, with 15 bases left between them. The V gene's germline CDR1 is LGHNT and CDR2 FRNRAP. The CDR3 is made up of 18 amino acids. The CDR3 protein is CASGLVLGKASSNQPQHF. The CDR3 DNA reads TGTGCTAGTGGTTTGGTACTCGGCAAAGCTAGTAGCAATCAGCCCCAGCATTTT.

Only a few counts were recorded for this clone. The CDR3, as DNA: TGCGCCAGCAGCTTAGCGGACGGAGCCACAGATACGCAGTATTTT. Translating gives CASSLADGATDTQYF. The rearrangement links TRBV5-1 to TRBJ2-3; D perhaps matches TRBD2 (5 bases). This CDR3 is 15 amino acids long. The V gene's germline CDR1 is SGHRS and CDR2 YFSETQ. V was clipped by 2 bases and J by 2 bases, with 12 bases between them.

This clone was seen a single time. V and J are TRBV18 and TRBJ2-7, with a weak D call TRBD2 (5 bases). CDR1 and CDR2 (germline): KGHSH, LQKENI. V was shortened by 3 bases and J by 6 bases, with 15 bases between the two germline ends. The CDR3 covers 14 residues. The CDR3 spells CASSPGIDVSEQYF. DNA of the CDR3: TGTGCCAGCTCACCCGGGATTGACGTTAGCGAGCAGTACTTC.

This clone was detected a few times. The chain employs TRBV19 and TRBJ2-3; 11 nucleotides align to TRBD2. The CDR3 runs 14 residues. Germline CDR1 is LNHDA and CDR2 is SQIVND (reference sequence). The J segment lost 4 bases and the V segment lost 10 bases, leaving 7 bases of the junction unmatched. In nucleotides, the CDR3 is TGTGCCACCCTTAGCGGGAGGGCCGCAGATACGCAGTATTTT. As protein: CATLSGRAADTQYF.

This chain uses TRBV25-1 with TRBJ2-2; 7 bases are shared with TRBD1. CDR3 length equals 13 residues. V shed 7 bases, J shed 4 bases, and the junction held 3 bases outside the gene matches. Germline CDR1 and CDR2: MGHDK and SYGVNS. The CDR3 loop is CASIGTATGELFF. In DNA, the CDR3 is TGTGCCAGCATTGGGACAGCCACCGGGGAGCTGTTTTTT.

The chain recombines TRBV30 with TRBJ2-2, with 10 nucleotides matching TRBD1. Germline CDR1 reads GTSNPN; CDR2 reads SVGIG (reference sequence). V shed 3 bases, J shed 4 bases, and the junction held 5 bases outside the gene matches. CDR3 length equals 15 residues. The CDR3 reads CAWRRDRGVTGELFF. The DNA for the CDR3 is TGTGCCTGGAGGAGGGACAGGGGCGTCACCGGGGAGCTGTTTTTT.